The 11 T cell receptor beta chains presented below share a single source sample, sequenced in a study of T cell responses to AZD1222 COVID-19 vaccine. Clones were sequenced by immunoSEQ multiplex PCR, and TCRdb holds only the in-frame ones, with some missing. The sample includes tens of thousands of clones, 70% to 90% seen only once; the top ten take 9.5% to 13%. The sample consisted of peripheral blood, taken on day 0 of AZD1222 vaccination. The receptor source for this set is an adult in good health.

For the CDR3, the DNA is TGTGCCAGCAGACCGGGACTAGCAAAACTTGAGCAGTTCTTC. Amino acids: CASRPGLAKLEQFF. The chain is built from TRBV28 and TRBJ2-1, with 9 bases that match TRBD2. The V gene's germline CDR1 is MDHEN and CDR2 SYDVKM. V shed 6 bases and J 9 bases; nucleotides not matched to a gene: 9. The CDR3 loop spans 14 amino acids.

This sequence joins TRBV4-2 and TRBJ2-3, with TRBD2 matching over 10 bases. V lost 1 base and J lost 5; bases outside the gene matches: 15. This CDR3 has 19 residues. CDR1 LGHNA and CDR2 YNFKEQ come from the germline V gene. The CDR3, as DNA: TGTGCCAGCAGCCAAGTTGGCCTAGCGGGAGATCTGATGGGAGATACGCAGTATTTT. Its translation is CASSQVGLAGDLMGDTQYF.

J is TRBJ1-2 and V is TRBV7-9, with 10 bases fitting TRBD1. CDR1 is SEHNR and CDR2 is FQNEAQ in the germline V gene (reference sequence). This CDR3 has 13 amino acids. Trimming removed 11 bases from V and 4 bases from J; junction bases left unmatched: 7. The CDR3 bases are TGTGCCGGGACAGGGGCTGAGGGCTATGGCTACACCTTC. Its protein product is CAGTGAEGYGYTF.

The chain has TRBV11-3 and TRBJ2-3; D may be TRBD1 (6 bases). The V end was cut by 1 base, the J end by 1 base, with 9 bases between. This CDR3 spans 15 amino acids. Germline V lookup: CDR1 SGHNT, CDR2 YENEEA. CDR3: CASSLGQVRTDTQYF. DNA for the CDR3: TGTGCCAGCAGCTTAGGACAGGTCCGCACAGATACGCAGTATTTT.

This sequence joins TRBV6-5 and TRBJ2-5, with TRBD2 identical over 9 bases. The V and J ends lost 2 bases and 4 bases, in that order; junction bases with no gene match: 5. Looked up from germline, CDR1 is MNHEY and CDR2 is SVGAGI. The CDR3 loop spans 15 amino acids. The CDR3 sequence is CASSYLAGGSETQYF. The CDR3 nucleotides are TGTGCCAGCAGTTACCTGGCGGGAGGGTCAGAGACCCAGTACTTC.

This rearrangement joins TRBV11-2 to TRBJ1-6, with no clear D. Per the germline V gene, CDR1 is SGHAT and CDR2 is FQNNGV. Trimming removed 5 bases from V and 10 bases from J, with 9 bases in between. CDR3 length equals 12 residues. The CDR3 bases are TGTGCCAGCAGCGCACCGCAGTCACCCCTCCACTTT. The encoded protein is CASSAPQSPLHF.

V gene TRBV4-2 combines with J gene TRBJ2-3; TRBD1 aligns across 12 bases. The junction had 13 bases not matched to a gene; V was cut back by 4 bases and J by 5 bases. CDR1 is LGHNA, CDR2 YNFKEQ, per germline. CDR3 size: 18 residues. DNA for the CDR3: TGTGCCAGCAGCCTGGGACAGGGGGCAGCACCACACGGAGATACGCAGTATTTT. It yields the protein CASSLGQGAAPHGDTQYF.

This chain joins TRBV21-1 and TRBJ2-6; the table's D gene call, TRBD1, was not cross checked with the DNA. TRBV21-1 is assigned pseudogene status. CDR3 length: 21 amino acids. Here the CDR3 reads CASSIPGHLIPPNSGANVLTF. The CDR3 nucleotides are TGTGCCAGCAGCATTCCGGGACACCTTATACCCCCCAATTCTGGGGCCAACGTCCTGACTTTC.

J is TRBJ2-3 and V is TRBV12-3 or TRBV12-4, with D unresolved. Trimming pared 6 bases from V and 6 bases from J, leaving 7 bases between. This CDR3 spans 11 amino acids. The CDR3 region is CASSLIDTQYF. Here the CDR3 DNA reads TGTGCCAGCAGCTTAATTGATACGCAGTATTTT.

This chain uses TRBV11-1 with TRBJ1-4; possibly TRBD1 for D (5 bases). This CDR3 is 14 amino acids long. Per germline, CDR1 SGHAT and CDR2 FQDESV (reference sequence). Deletions cut 5 bases from V and 7 bases from J, with 14 bases between. DNA for the CDR3: TGTGCCAGCAGCCGCGGCGGGGCAGCTGAAAAACTGTTTTTT. This gives the protein CASSRGGAAEKLFF.

The chain recombines TRBV18 with TRBJ2-7; TRBD2 agrees at 10 bases. The CDR3 is 15 residues long. J was trimmed by 2 bases and V by 1 base; bases with no gene match: 2. Germline V lookup: CDR1 KGHSH, CDR2 LQKENI. The chain's CDR3 is CASSPRTSGTYEQYF. CDR3 in DNA: TGTGCCAGCTCACCACGGACTAGCGGCACCTACGAGCAGTACTTC.